The clone carrying this TCR beta chain was counted at least ten times. The target antigen is unknown. The germline CDR1 and CDR2 sequences are WSHSY and SAAADI. Losses at the gene ends were 4 bases for V and 6 bases for J; bases not matched to a gene: 2. The CDR3 loop spans 12 amino acids. The assay was carried out at the deep level. The repertoire was sequenced with immunoSEQ multiplex PCR; TCRdb's copy has only in-frame clones and lacks some. The repertoire holds approximately 640,000 clones, about two thirds seen once, with around 1.8% in the top ten. The data are from a study of shared clonotypes between healthy human individuals. Study-wide context: Three plates were used per donor for CD4 naive, three for CD4 memory, two for CD8 naive and one for CD8 memory.

Study-wide points: Sampling covered blood only; tissue repertoires likely differ. Among several donors, approximately 5.4% of naive CD4 clonotypes were found in common.

The TCR was taken from a woman in her twenties or thirties in good health. Sequencing was done on a sample of memory CD4+ T cells sorted from blood. Subset described: CD45RA-negative fraction. The chain employs TRBV10-2 and TRBJ1-1, with 7 bases aligning to TRBD1. CDR3 sequence (DNA): TGCGCCAGCAGTGCACAGGGGCCTGAAGCTTTCTTT. Its protein is CASSAQGPEAFF.